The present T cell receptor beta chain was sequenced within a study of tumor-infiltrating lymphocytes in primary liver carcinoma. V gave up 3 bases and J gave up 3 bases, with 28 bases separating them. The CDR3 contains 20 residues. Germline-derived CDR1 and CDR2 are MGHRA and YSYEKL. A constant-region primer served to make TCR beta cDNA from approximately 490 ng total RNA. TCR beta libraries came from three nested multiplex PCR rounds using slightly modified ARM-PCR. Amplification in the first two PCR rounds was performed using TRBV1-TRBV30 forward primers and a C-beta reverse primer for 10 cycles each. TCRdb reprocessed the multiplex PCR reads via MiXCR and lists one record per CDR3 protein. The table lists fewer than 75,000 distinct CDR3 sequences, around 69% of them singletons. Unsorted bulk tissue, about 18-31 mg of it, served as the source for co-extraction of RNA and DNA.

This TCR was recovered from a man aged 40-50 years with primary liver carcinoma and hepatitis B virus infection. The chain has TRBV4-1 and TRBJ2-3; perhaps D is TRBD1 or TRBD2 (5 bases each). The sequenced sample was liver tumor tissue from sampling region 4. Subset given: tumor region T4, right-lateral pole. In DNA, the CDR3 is TGCGCCAGCAGCCAGGCTATCGGGACGAACAGATTAGTCACTACAGATACGCAGTATTTT. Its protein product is CASSQAIGTNRLVTTDTQYF.